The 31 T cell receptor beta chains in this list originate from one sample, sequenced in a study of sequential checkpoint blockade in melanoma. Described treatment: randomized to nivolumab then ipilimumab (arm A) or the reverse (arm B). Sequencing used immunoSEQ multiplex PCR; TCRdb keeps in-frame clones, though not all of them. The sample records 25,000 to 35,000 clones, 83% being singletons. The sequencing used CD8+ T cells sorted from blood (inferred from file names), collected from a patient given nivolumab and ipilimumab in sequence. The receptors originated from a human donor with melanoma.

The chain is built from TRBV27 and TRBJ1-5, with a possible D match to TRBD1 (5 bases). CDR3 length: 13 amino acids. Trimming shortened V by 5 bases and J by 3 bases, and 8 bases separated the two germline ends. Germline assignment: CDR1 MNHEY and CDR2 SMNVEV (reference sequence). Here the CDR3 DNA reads TGTGCCAGCAGTGATGGGGCCAATCAGCCCCAGCATTTT. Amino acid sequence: CASSDGANQPQHF.

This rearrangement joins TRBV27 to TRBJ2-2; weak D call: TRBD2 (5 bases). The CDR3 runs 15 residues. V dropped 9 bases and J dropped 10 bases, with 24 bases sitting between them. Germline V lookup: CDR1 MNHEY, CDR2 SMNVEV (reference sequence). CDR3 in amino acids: CASFPSGSGSAELFF. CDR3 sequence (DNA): TGTGCCAGTTTTCCTTCGGGGTCGGGTAGTGCGGAGCTGTTTTTT.

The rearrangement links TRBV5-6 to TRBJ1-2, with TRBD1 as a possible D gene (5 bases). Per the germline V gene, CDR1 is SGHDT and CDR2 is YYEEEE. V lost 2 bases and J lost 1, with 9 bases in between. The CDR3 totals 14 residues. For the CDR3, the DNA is TGTGCCAGCAGCTTCGGGGGAATTAACTATGGCTACACCTTC. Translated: CASSFGGINYGYTF.

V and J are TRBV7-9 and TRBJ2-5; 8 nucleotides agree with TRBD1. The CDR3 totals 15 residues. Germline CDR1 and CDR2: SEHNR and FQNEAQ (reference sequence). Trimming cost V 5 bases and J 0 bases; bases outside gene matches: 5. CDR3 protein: CASSPGDRNQETQYF. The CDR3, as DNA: TGTGCCAGCAGCCCTGGGGACAGGAACCAAGAGACCCAGTACTTC.

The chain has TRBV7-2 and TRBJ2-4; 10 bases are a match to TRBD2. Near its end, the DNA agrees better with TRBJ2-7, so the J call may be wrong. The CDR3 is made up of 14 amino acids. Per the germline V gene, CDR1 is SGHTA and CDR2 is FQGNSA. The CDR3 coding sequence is TGTGCCAGCAGTTCAGCGGGGGGGCGGGACGAGCAGTACTTC. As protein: CASSSAGGRDEQYF.

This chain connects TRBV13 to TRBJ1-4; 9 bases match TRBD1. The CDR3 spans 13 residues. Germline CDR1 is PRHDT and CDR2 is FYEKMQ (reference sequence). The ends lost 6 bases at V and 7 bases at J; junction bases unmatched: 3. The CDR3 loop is CASRGQGFEKLFF. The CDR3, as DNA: TGTGCCAGCAGGGGACAGGGCTTTGAAAAACTGTTTTTT.

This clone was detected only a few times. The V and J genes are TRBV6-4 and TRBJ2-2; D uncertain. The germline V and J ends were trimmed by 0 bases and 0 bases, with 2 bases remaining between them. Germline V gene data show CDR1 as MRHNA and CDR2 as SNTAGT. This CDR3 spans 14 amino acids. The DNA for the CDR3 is TGTGCCAGCAGTGACTCTACGAACACCGGGGAGCTGTTTTTT. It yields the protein CASSDSTNTGELFF.

The CDR3, as DNA: TGTGCCAGCAGCCCATACGACAGTAGCAATCAGCCCCAGCATTTT. It translates to CASSPYDSSNQPQHF. V gene TRBV6-5 combines with J gene TRBJ1-5; the D gene is possibly TRBD1 (5 bases). Germline V gives CDR1 MNHEY, CDR2 SVGAGI. This CDR3 has 15 amino acids. The V and J ends lost 6 bases and 0 bases respectively, with 12 bases between them.

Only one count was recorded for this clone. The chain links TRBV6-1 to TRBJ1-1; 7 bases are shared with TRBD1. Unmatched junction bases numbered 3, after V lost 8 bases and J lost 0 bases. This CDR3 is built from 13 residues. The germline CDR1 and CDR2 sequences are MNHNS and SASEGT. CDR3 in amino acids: CASLGQMNTEAFF. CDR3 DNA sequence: TGTGCCAGCCTGGGACAGATGAACACTGAAGCTTTCTTT.

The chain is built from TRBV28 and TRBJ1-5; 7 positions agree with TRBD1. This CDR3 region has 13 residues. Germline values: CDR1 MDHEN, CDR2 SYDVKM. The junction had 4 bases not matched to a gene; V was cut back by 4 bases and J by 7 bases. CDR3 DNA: TGTGCCAGCAGTTCTACAGGGGCCCAGCCCCAGCATTTT. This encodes CASSSTGAQPQHF.

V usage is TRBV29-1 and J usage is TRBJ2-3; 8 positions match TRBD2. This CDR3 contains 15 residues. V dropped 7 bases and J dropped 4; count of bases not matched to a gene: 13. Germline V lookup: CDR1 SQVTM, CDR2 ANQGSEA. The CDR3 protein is CSGVLTGRDPDTQYF. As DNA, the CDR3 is TGCAGCGGCGTTCTAACCGGGAGGGACCCAGATACGCAGTATTTT.

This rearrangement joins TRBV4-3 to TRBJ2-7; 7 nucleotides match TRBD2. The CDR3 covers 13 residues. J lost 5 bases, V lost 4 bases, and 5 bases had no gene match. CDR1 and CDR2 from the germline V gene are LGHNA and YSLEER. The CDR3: CASSPGGGDEQYF. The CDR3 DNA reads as TGCGCCAGCAGCCCGGGCGGGGGTGACGAGCAGTACTTC.

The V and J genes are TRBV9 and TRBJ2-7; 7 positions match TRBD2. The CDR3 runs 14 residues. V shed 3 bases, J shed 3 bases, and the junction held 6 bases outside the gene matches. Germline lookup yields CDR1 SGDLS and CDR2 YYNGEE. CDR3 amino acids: CASSDGGSGYEQYF. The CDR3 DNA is TGTGCCAGCAGCGACGGCGGGAGCGGCTACGAGCAGTACTTC. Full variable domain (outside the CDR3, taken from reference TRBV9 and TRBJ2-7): DSGVTQTPKHLITATGQRVTLRCSPRSGDLSVYWYQQSLDQGLQFLIQYYNGEERAKGNILERFSAQQFPDLHSELNLSSLELGDSALYFCASSDGGSGYEQYFGPGTRLTVT.

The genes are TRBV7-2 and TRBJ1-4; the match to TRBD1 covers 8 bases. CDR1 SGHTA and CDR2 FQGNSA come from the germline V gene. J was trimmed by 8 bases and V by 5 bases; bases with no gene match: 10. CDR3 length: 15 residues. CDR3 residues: CASSIGTGAGEKLFF. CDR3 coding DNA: TGTGCCAGCAGCATCGGGACAGGTGCGGGAGAAAAACTGTTTTTT.

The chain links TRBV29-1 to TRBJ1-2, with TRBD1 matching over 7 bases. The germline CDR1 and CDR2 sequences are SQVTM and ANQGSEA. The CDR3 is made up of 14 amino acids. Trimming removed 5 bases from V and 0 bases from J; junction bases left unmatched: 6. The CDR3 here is CSVQQGQANYGYTF. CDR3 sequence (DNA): TGCAGCGTTCAACAGGGGCAAGCTAACTATGGCTACACCTTC.

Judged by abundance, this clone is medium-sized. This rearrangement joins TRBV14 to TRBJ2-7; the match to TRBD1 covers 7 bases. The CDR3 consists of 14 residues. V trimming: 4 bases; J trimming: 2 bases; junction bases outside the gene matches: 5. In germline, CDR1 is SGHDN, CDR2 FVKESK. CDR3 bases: TGTGCCAGCAGCCCTAGGGGGCATACCTACGAGCAGTACTTC. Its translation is CASSPRGHTYEQYF.

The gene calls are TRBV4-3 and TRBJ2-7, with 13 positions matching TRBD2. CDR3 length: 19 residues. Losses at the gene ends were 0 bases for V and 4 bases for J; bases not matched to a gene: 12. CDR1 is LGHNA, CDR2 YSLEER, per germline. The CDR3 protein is CASSQDRTSGRELGYEQYF. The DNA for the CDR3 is TGCGCCAGCAGCCAAGATCGGACTAGCGGGAGAGAGCTAGGTTACGAGCAGTACTTC.

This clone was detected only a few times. The CDR3 loop is CASSLGRDTQYF. In nucleotides, the CDR3 is TGTGCCAGCAGCTTAGGGAGGGATACGCAGTATTTT. V usage is TRBV11-1 and J usage is TRBJ2-3; D possibly corresponds to TRBD2 (5 bases). CDR3 length: 12 residues. Per the germline V gene, CDR1 is SGHAT and CDR2 is FQDESV (reference sequence). Trimming took 1 base from V and 6 from J, leaving 5 bases between them.

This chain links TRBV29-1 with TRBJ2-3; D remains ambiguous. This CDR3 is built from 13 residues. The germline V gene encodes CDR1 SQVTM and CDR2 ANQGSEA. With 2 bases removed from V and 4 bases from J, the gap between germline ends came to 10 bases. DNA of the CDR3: TGCAGCGTTGAATTATCAGGTGCAGATACGCAGTATTTT. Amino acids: CSVELSGADTQYF.

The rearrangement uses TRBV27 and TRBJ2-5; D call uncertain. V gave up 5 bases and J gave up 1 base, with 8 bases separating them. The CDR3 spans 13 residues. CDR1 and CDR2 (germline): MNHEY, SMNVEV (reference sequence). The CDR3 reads CASSLNFQETQYF. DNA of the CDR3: TGTGCCAGCAGTCTAAATTTCCAAGAGACCCAGTACTTC.

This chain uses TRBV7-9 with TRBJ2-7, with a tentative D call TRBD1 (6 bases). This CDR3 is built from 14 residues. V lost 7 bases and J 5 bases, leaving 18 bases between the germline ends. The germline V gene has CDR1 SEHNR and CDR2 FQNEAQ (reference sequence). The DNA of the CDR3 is TGTGCCAGCACCAAGCCTTCTGGGGGCCACGAGCAGTACTTC. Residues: CASTKPSGGHEQYF.

The CDR3 DNA is TGTGCCAGCAGACATAGCGGGGGCACCTACGAGCAGTACTTC. Residues: CASRHSGGTYEQYF. The chain recombines TRBV27 with TRBJ2-7; 9 positions match TRBD2. The germline gives CDR1 MNHEY, CDR2 SMNVEV (reference sequence). V lost 6 bases and J lost 2; bases outside the gene matches: 5. This CDR3 spans 14 amino acids.

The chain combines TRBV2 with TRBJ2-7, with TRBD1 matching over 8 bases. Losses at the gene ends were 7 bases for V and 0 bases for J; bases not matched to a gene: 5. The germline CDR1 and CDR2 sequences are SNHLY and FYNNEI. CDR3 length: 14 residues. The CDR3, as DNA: TGTGCCAGCACCGACAGGGGCAGCTCCTACGAGCAGTACTTC. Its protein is CASTDRGSSYEQYF.

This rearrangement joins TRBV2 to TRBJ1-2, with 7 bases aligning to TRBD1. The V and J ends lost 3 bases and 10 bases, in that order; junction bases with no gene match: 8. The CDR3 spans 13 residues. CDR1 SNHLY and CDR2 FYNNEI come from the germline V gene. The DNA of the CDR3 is TGTGCCAGCAGTGAGTGGGGGACAGAAGACTACACCTTC. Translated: CASSEWGTEDYTF.

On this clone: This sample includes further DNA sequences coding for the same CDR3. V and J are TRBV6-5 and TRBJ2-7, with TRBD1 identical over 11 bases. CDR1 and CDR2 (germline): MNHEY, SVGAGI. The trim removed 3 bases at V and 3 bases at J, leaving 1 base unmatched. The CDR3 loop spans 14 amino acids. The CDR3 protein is CASSYGTGGYEQYF. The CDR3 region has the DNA TGTGCCAGCAGTTATGGGACAGGGGGCTACGAGCAGTACTTC.

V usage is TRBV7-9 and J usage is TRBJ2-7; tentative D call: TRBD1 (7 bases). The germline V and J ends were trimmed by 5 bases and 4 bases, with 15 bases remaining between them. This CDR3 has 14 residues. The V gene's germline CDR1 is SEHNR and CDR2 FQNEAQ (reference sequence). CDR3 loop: CASSGGTVGYEQYF. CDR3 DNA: TGTGCCAGCAGCGGGGGGACAGTTGGATACGAGCAGTACTTC.

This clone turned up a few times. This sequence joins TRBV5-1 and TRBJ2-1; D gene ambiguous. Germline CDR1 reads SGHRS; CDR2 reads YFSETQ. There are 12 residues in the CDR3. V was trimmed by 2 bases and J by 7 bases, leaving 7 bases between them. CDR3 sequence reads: CASSFSNNEQFF. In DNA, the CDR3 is TGCGCCAGCAGCTTCAGTAATAATGAGCAGTTCTTC.

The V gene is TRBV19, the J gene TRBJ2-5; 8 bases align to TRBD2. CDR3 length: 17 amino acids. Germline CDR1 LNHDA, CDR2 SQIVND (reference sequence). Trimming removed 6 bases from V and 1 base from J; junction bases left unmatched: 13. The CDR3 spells CASSYPSAGGVQETQYF. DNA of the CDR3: TGTGCCAGTAGCTACCCTAGTGCGGGAGGTGTCCAAGAGACCCAGTACTTC.

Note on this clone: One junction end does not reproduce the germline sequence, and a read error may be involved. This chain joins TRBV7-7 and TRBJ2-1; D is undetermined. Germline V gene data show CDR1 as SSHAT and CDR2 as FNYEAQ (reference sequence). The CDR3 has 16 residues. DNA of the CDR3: TGTGCTAGCAGCTTAGGACCAGGTGACCCCTACAATGAGCAGTTCTTC. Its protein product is CASSLGPGDPYNEQFF.

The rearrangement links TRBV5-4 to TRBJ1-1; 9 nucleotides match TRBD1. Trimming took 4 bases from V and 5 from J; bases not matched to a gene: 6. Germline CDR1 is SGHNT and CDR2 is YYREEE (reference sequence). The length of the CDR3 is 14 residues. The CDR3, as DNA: TGTGCCAGCAGCGTGGGACAGGGTGGAACTGAAGCTTTCTTT. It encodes CASSVGQGGTEAFF.

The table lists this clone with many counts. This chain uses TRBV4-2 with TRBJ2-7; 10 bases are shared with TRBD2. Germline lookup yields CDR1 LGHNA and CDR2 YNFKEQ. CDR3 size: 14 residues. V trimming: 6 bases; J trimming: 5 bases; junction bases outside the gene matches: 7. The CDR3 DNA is TGTGCCAGCAGTTCAGCGGGGGGGCGGGACGAGCAGTACTTC. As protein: CASSSAGGRDEQYF.